This T cell receptor (beta chain) stems from a study of T cell responses to AZD1222 COVID-19 vaccine (dated by TCRdb to 2020 to 2022). Study-wide context: AZD1222 recipients given second doses at about 4 weeks or at about 12 weeks were pooled, since spike-specific TCR depth and breadth were not found to differ between the two schedules. TCR sequencing was performed for 233 trial participants, of whom about 200 were given two doses of AZD1222 and some 26 were given two doses of MenACWY control vaccine. Trial participants were enrolled into age subgroups of 18-55, 56-69 and 70-plus years, which contained around 150, 29 and 61 TCR-sequenced participants, respectively.

The CDR3 regions of human TCRbeta chains were subjected to immunosequencing. Under the source paper's analysis protocol: Repertoire TCRs were checked for matches against a reference library of SARS-CoV-2-specific TCRs that had been generated using the MIRA antigen-specificity platform. Breadth was defined as the fraction of unique TCRs that were SARS-CoV-2-associated, and depth was defined as the fraction of total T cells that were SARS-CoV-2-associated. Using the MIRA data, each spike-specific TCR was mapped to the spike region that the TCR reacts to and placed in a CD4 or CD8 class. Log10-transformed breadth and depth values were compared by one-way ANOVA with Sidak's multiple comparisons tests. TCRdb took over this immuneACCESS table, retaining in-frame rearrangements with V and J assigned. Such tables are incomplete; in checked studies, under half of the missing clones stem from an unresolved V gene, and the remainder is unexplained. The V and J calls and the clone size are those of that table, but D and trimming were determined from the DNA. In all, the sample holds around 96,000 clones, and roughly 90% of those were seen once. The top ten clones comprise roughly 2.8% of the sample.

Study-level results and caveats: Vaccine-associated CD4 TCRs spanned the whole spike protein, with dominant responses in regions 160-218 and 743-854. Reportedly, close to half of the unique spike-specific TCRs recognized epitopes lying outside the regions that are mutated in the B.1.351 and B.1.1.7 variants. No day 14 peak-response samples were available, so repertoires were characterized only after the peak T cell response. Most participants were white British and females outnumbered males, and the authors suggested that clonal diversity may have been underestimated. Conclusions about previously exposed vaccinees are limited, since just a handful of AZD1222 recipients were seropositive for SARS-CoV-2 at baseline. Spike-specific TCR breadth and depth rose significantly after two AZD1222 doses compared with day 0 and with MenACWY recipients. The 56-69-year group was small, and its depth increase did not reach significance, likely because of low power.

The sample's time point label, decoded: baseline before first vaccination. Vaccinee samples came from UK trials COV001 and COV002, including a single-blind randomized controlled phase 2/3 trial of AZD1222 (ChAdOx1 nCoV-19) in healthy adults. For TCRbeta chain sequencing, PBMC samples from trial participants were taken at day 0 and at day 28 after the second dose. V is reduced by 5 bases and J by 6 bases, leaving a spacing of 16 bases between them. The CDR3 sequence holds 15 residues, the cysteine and phenylalanine included. Of all the DNA, just the CDR3 is kept, 45 bases in frame from base 1. CDR1 and CDR2 were assigned from the germline V gene (reference sequence) as PRHDT and FYEKMQ. Comment on this clone: This receptor's antigen is unknown. Base qualities are not recorded, but no much larger clone differs from it by a single base.

This TCR was sampled from an adult in good health. Source: peripheral blood, taken on day 0 of AZD1222 vaccination. The V gene is TRBV13 and the J gene is TRBJ2-2, with the D gene not confidently named. The DNA sequence is as follows: TGTGCCAGCAGCCGTTCTCCGTATCGGGCCGGGGAGCTGTTTTTT. It codes for CASSRSPYRAGELFF.